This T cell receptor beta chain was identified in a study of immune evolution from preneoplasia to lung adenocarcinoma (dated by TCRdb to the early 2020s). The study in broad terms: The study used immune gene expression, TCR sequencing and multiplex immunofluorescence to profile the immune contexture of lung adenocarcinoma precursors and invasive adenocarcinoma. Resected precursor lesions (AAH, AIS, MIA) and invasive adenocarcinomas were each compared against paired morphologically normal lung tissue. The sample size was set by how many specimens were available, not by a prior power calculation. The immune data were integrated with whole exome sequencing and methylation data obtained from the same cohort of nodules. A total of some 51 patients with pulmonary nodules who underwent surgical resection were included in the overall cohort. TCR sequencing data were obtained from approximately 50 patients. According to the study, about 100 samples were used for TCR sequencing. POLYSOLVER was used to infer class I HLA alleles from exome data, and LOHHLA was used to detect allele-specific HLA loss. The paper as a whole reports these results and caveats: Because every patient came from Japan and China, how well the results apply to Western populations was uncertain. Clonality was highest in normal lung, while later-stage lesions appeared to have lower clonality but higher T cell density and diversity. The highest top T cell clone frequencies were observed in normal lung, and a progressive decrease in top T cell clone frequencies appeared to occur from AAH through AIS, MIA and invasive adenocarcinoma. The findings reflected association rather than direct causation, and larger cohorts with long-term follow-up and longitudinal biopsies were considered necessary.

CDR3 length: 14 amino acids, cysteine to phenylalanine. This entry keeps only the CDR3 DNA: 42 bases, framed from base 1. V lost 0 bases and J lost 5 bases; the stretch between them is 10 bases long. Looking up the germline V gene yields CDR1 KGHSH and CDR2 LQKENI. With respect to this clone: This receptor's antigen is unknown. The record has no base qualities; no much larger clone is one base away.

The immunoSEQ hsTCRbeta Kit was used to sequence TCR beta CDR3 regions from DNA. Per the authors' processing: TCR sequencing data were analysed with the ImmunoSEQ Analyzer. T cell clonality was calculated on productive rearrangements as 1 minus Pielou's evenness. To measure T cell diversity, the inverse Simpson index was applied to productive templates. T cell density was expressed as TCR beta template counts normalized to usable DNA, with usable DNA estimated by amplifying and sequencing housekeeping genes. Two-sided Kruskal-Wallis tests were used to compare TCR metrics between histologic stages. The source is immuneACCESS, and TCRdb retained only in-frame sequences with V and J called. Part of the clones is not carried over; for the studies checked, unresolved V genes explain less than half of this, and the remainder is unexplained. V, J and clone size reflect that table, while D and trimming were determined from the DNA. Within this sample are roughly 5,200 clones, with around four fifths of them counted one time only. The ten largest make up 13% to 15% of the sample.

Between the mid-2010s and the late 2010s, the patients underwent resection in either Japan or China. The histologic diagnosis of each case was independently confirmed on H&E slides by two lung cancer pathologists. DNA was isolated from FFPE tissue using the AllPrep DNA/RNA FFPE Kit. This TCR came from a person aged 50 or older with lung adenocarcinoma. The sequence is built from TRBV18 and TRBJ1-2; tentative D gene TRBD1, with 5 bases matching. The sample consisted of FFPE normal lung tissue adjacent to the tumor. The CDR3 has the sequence CASSPPRDPYGYTF. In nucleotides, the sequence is TGTGCCAGCTCACCACCCCGGGACCCTTATGGCTACACCTTC.